This T cell receptor beta chain originates from a study of blood T cells in healthy people across ages. Study results and limitations: Calculation of diversity from one million T cells yielded estimates considered to be underestimates.

Sample-barcoded 5' priming and a J-beta primer mix drove a second PCR of about 6 to 11 cycles. Each of the cDNA molecules was tagged by a template-switch adaptor with 12 random nucleotides. Every sample produced at least 2.5 million CDR3-containing paired-end reads. TCRdb re-derived calls from the 5' RACE reads in MiXCR, one entry per CDR3 protein. The table shows about 670,000 distinct CDR3 sequences, with more than 45% occurring only once. Remarks on this clonotype: Its antigen is still unknown.

The trim removed 8 bases at V and 11 bases at J, leaving 25 bases unmatched. Germline values: CDR1 SGHRS, CDR2 YFSETQ. The CDR3 runs 17 residues. The sample taken for sequencing was blood. This clonotype was obtained from a woman older than 75 in good health. V is TRBV5-1 and J is TRBJ1-5; 7 bases line up with TRBD1. The CDR3 protein is CARRQATGDSPSGAQHF. The CDR3 coding sequence is TGCGCCAGAAGACAAGCTACAGGGGACTCCCCATCGGGGGCCCAGCATTTT.